This TCR beta chain was sequenced for a study of response to subunit inactivated influenza vaccine. With respect to this clonotype: As yet, its antigen is unknown.

Each CDR3 protein is one row after TCRdb ran MiXCR on the RT-PCR reads. The profile shows 250,000 to 350,000 distinct CDR3 sequences, 22% of them singletons. General study findings and limits: Researchers suggested that each seasonal influenza vaccination recruits few new T cells.

Sequencing was performed on PBMCs from blood, taken 21 months after vaccination. The clonotype originates from a man aged 45 to 70 who received an inactivated influenza vaccine.

DNA of the CDR3: TGTGCCAGCAGCAAAACGGGACAGGGACCGAACAATGAGCAGTTCTTC. Translation gives CASSKTGQGPNNEQFF. The chain combines TRBV7-9 with TRBJ2-1; 9 bases agree with TRBD1. The CDR3 loop spans 16 amino acids. Germline V CDR1 and CDR2: SEHNR, FQNEAQ (reference sequence). The junction had 10 bases not matched to a gene; V was cut back by 5 bases and J by 5 bases.